The clone carrying this T cell receptor beta chain was picked up many times. Assay used: immunoSEQ multiplex PCR; TCRdb lists only in-frame clones, some missing. This table has about 350,000 clones, 88% appearing once. The record originates from a study of Ad26.COV2.S vaccination and SARS-CoV-2 variants. In the study overall: Ad26.COV2.S, an intramuscular injection, was given once or twice 56 days apart.

The CDR3 spans 15 residues. Per the germline V gene, CDR1 is ENHRY and CDR2 is SYGVKD. V was pared by 7 bases and J by 6 bases, with 14 bases of the junction left unmatched. Treatment meaning: some 19 received Ad26.COV2.S at low or high dose, single or two shots; a few received placebo; per-sample allocation not given. The samples were gathered on day 63 after the first injection of vaccine or placebo. This receptor was taken from a person aged 18-60 years who received the Ad26.COV2.S COVID-19 vaccine or a placebo. The chain joins TRBV10-3 to TRBJ1-2, with 7 nucleotides matching TRBD1. Sequences were derived from peripheral blood, sampled in a trial of Ad26.COV2.S vaccine versus placebo. CDR3 bases: TGTGCCATCACCGCGGGACAGCCCAAGGGGCATGGCTACACCTTC. Its protein is CAITAGQPKGHGYTF.